The next 23 T cell receptor beta chains were all read from a single sample in a study of blood T cell repertoires in COVID-19. The protocol was immunoSEQ multiplex PCR, while the TCRdb copy is restricted to in-frame clones and leaves out a portion. There are about 250,000 clones in the sample; 89% occur only once, and about 4.5% lies in the top ten. Sequenced material: peripheral blood. The receptors come from a woman aged 40-49 years who had recovered from COVID-19.

This chain connects TRBV19 to TRBJ1-2, with TRBD1 matching 8 bases. CDR1 is LNHDA, CDR2 SQIVND, per germline (reference sequence). V lost 4 bases, J lost 5 bases, and 3 bases stayed unmatched. The CDR3 contains 13 residues. Here the CDR3 reads CASSRDRFYGYTF. The CDR3 DNA reads as TGTGCCAGTAGTAGGGACAGGTTTTATGGCTACACCTTC.

The chain employs TRBV28 and TRBJ1-5; 7 bases map to TRBD1. CDR1 is MDHEN, CDR2 SYDVKM, per germline. CDR3 length: 13 amino acids. After removal of 5 bases from V and 7 bases from J, the junction contained 5 bases not matched to a gene. The CDR3: CASSDRATQPQHF. The CDR3 DNA reads as TGTGCCAGCAGTGACAGGGCAACCCAGCCCCAGCATTTT.

The chain has TRBV19 and TRBJ1-5; TRBD1 aligns across 7 bases. The CDR3 totals 15 residues. CDR1 is LNHDA and CDR2 is SQIVND in the germline V gene (reference sequence). The V gene end was trimmed by 4 bases and the J gene end by 0 bases; junction bases not matched to a gene: 3. The CDR3 reads CASSRQGDSNQPQHF. In DNA form, the CDR3 reads TGTGCCAGTAGTAGACAGGGAGATAGCAATCAGCCCCAGCATTTT.

This clone turned up a few times. The chain is built from TRBV9 and TRBJ2-1; D gene uncertain. Germline V gene lookup returns CDR1 SGDLS and CDR2 YYNGEE. The length of the CDR3 is 12 residues. Trimming pared 3 bases from V and 5 bases from J, leaving 6 bases between. CDR3 in DNA: TGTGCCAGCAGCGGAACAGACAATGAGCAGTTCTTC. Translated, it gives CASSGTDNEQFF.

The chain links TRBV30 to TRBJ1-3; D not resolved. The CDR3 consists of 11 residues. CDR1 is GTSNPN and CDR2 is SVGIG in the germline V gene (reference sequence). Trimming cost V 5 bases and J 4 bases, with 6 bases left between them. CDR3 region: CAWSQGNTIYF. The DNA of the CDR3 is TGTGCCTGGTCGCAGGGAAACACCATATATTTT.

This chain uses TRBV7-9 with TRBJ2-5; 10 nucleotides agree with TRBD2. This CDR3 comprises 16 residues. In germline, CDR1 is SEHNR, CDR2 FQNEAQ (reference sequence). V dropped 4 bases and J dropped 1; count of bases not matched to a gene: 6. CDR3 sequence reads: CASSWDSGRSQETQYF. DNA of the CDR3: TGTGCCAGCAGCTGGGATAGCGGGAGGTCCCAAGAGACCCAGTACTTC.

The chain recombines TRBV13 with TRBJ2-7; D possibly corresponds to TRBD1 (5 bases). Trimming took off 6 bases at V and 3 bases at J, with 12 bases between the two ends. The CDR3 is made up of 13 amino acids. Germline lookup yields CDR1 PRHDT and CDR2 FYEKMQ (reference sequence). The CDR3 DNA is TGTGCCAGCAGTACCGGTCAGGGCTACGAGCAGTACGTC. Translating gives CASSTGQGYEQYV.

V usage is TRBV7-2 and J usage is TRBJ1-1, with a possible D match to TRBD1 (5 bases). Germline V CDR1 and CDR2: SGHTA, FQGNSA. The germline V and J ends were trimmed by 5 bases and 7 bases, with 11 bases remaining between them. The CDR3 runs to 12 residues. CDR3 coding DNA: TGTGCCAGCAGCGAATCGGGGGTTGAAGCTTTCTTT. Protein sequence: CASSESGVEAFF.

V gene TRBV25-1 combines with J gene TRBJ1-2; no clear D gene. Trimming shortened V by 4 bases and J by 8 bases, and 14 bases separated the two germline ends. The CDR3 consists of 13 residues. Germline loops: CDR1 MGHDK, CDR2 SYGVNS. CDR3 coding DNA: TGTGCCAGCAGTGTTGGATCCCGGAGAGGCTACACCTTC. Translation gives CASSVGSRRGYTF.

The rearrangement links TRBV6-2 or TRBV6-3 to TRBJ2-1; no reliable D call. This CDR3 has 13 amino acids. Germline-derived CDR1 and CDR2 are MNHEY and SVGEGT. The V gene lost 5 bases and the J gene lost 5 bases, with 10 bases spanning the gap. The CDR3 DNA follows: TGTGCCAGCAGTCCCCCCCTAAACAATGAGCAGTTCTTC. Encoded protein: CASSPPLNNEQFF.

The sample holds one count of this clone. CDR3 loop: CASSRDRASNYGYTF. Written as DNA, the CDR3 is TGTGCCAGCAGTCGGGACAGGGCGAGTAACTATGGCTACACCTTC. This chain uses TRBV2 with TRBJ1-2, with 9 bases that match TRBD1. The CDR3 is made up of 15 amino acids. Germline-derived CDR1 and CDR2 are SNHLY and FYNNEI. V dropped 5 bases and J dropped 1; count of bases not matched to a gene: 5.

V is TRBV5-6 and J is TRBJ1-3; no firm D call. V was clipped by 4 bases and J by 9 bases, with 20 bases between them. Per the germline V gene, CDR1 is SGHDT and CDR2 is YYEEEE. The length of the CDR3 is 15 residues. In nucleotides, the CDR3 is TGTGCCAGCAGCCCCCGCCCGCGGGGAGGTGGCACCATATATTTT. The encoded protein is CASSPRPRGGGTIYF.

In DNA form, the CDR3 reads TGTGCCAGCAGCTGGAGGACAGGGCGCACAGATACGCAGTATTTT. Amino acid sequence: CASSWRTGRTDTQYF. The chain joins TRBV5-6 to TRBJ2-3, with TRBD1 matching over 8 bases. Unmatched junction bases numbered 4, after V lost 3 bases and J lost 1 base. In germline, CDR1 is SGHDT, CDR2 YYEEEE. The CDR3 sequence is 15 residues long.

The chain is built from TRBV5-1 and TRBJ1-3, with 7 bases fitting TRBD1. V shed 0 bases and J 3 bases; nucleotides not matched to a gene: 3. This CDR3 spans 15 amino acids. Germline V gene lookup returns CDR1 SGHRS and CDR2 YFSETQ. CDR3 DNA: TGCGCCAGCAGCTTGGCCGGGACAGATGGAAACACCATATATTTT. This gives the protein CASSLAGTDGNTIYF.

V usage is TRBV24-1 and J usage is TRBJ2-5; 7 bases fit TRBD2. V gave up 4 bases and J gave up 1 base; unmatched junction bases: 8. The CDR3 covers 16 residues. Germline CDR1 is KGHDR and CDR2 is SFDVKD. CDR3 region: CATSDLGAGVQETQYF. DNA for the CDR3: TGTGCCACCAGTGACTTAGGGGCGGGGGTCCAAGAGACCCAGTACTTC.

V usage is TRBV11-3 and J usage is TRBJ2-5; TRBD1 aligns across 8 bases. Germline-derived CDR1 and CDR2 are SGHNT and YENEEA. V dropped 5 bases and J dropped 5; count of bases not matched to a gene: 7. The CDR3 runs 14 residues. The CDR3 coding sequence is TGTGCCAGCAGCGAAGACAGGGGAAGGGAGACCCAGTACTTC. This encodes CASSEDRGRETQYF.

The chain couples TRBV21-1 to TRBJ2-4; TRBD1, as called in the table, went unchecked against the DNA. TRBV21-1 is deemed a pseudogene. The CDR3 spans 12 residues. As DNA, the CDR3 is TGTGCCACCTTTTACGTACGGGGGACAGGTTCCTTC. Amino acids: CATFYVRGTGSF.

The rearrangement joins TRBV7-9 to TRBJ1-1; tentative D call: TRBD1 (5 bases). The CDR3 length is 15 residues. Trimming pared 7 bases from V and 1 base from J, leaving 16 bases between. CDR1 SEHNR and CDR2 FQNEAQ come from the germline V gene (reference sequence). DNA for the CDR3: TGTGCCAGCACCCCTTACGGGCAGGGGAACACTGAAGCTTTCTTT. Encoded protein: CASTPYGQGNTEAFF.

V is TRBV11-3 and J is TRBJ2-3; the match to TRBD2 covers 8 bases. The CDR3 runs 15 residues. Per germline, CDR1 SGHNT and CDR2 YENEEA. V lost 0 bases to trimming and J lost 10 bases; unmatched junction nucleotides: 9. CDR3 region: CASSLDASPGGAQYF. The CDR3 bases are TGTGCCAGCAGCTTAGATGCCTCGCCGGGGGGGGCGCAGTATTTT.

The rearrangement joins TRBV5-1 to TRBJ2-5; D is undetermined. CDR1 SGHRS and CDR2 YFSETQ come from the germline V gene. V gave up 4 bases and J gave up 3 bases, with 13 bases separating them. The CDR3 has 14 amino acids. This CDR3 reads CASSPPGSEETQYF. Here the CDR3 DNA reads TGCGCCAGCAGCCCCCCAGGAAGTGAAGAGACCCAGTACTTC.

The V gene is TRBV4-3, the J gene TRBJ1-2; TRBD1 agrees at 7 bases. V gave up 0 bases and J gave up 4 bases; unmatched junction bases: 5. Germline CDR1 is LGHNA and CDR2 is YSLEER. The CDR3 extends over 15 amino acids. CDR3 DNA: TGCGCCAGCAGCCAAGACTGGAACAGGGGCTATGGCTACACCTTC. This translates into CASSQDWNRGYGYTF.

This chain connects TRBV11-3 to TRBJ1-4; D perhaps matches TRBD1 (6 bases). Germline CDR1 is SGHNT and CDR2 is YENEEA. The CDR3 is 16 residues long. V was cut by 4 bases and J by 4 bases, with 16 bases left in between. This CDR3 reads CASSSRGYGDNEKLFF. The CDR3 DNA reads TGTGCCAGCAGCTCCAGGGGTTACGGCGATAATGAAAAACTGTTTTTT.

The rearrangement joins TRBV3-1 (or the pseudogene TRBV3-2) to TRBJ2-5, with 11 bases that match TRBD2. CDR3 length: 17 residues. Germline V gene sequence: CDR1 LGHDT, CDR2 YNNKEL (reference sequence). Trimming cost V 4 bases and J 1 base; bases outside gene matches: 8. The CDR3 reads CASSPLGTSGLQETQYF. CDR3 DNA: TGTGCCAGCAGCCCCCTCGGGACTAGCGGACTCCAAGAGACCCAGTACTTC.